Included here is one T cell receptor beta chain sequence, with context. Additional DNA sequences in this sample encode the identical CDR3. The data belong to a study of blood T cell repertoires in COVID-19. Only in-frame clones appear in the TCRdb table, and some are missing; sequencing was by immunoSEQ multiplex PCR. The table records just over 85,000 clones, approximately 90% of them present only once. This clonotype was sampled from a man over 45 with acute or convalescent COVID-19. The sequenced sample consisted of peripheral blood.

This CDR3 reads CASSPGTGSTDTQYF. DNA for the CDR3: TGCGCCAGCAGCCCAGGGACAGGGAGCACAGATACGCAGTATTTT. V is TRBV5-1 and J is TRBJ2-3; 9 bases align to TRBD1. V lost 4 bases, J lost 0 bases, and 3 bases stayed unmatched. The CDR3 is made up of 15 amino acids. Germline V CDR1 and CDR2: SGHRS, YFSETQ.